Sequencing of this TCR beta chain was carried out in a study of shared clonotypes between healthy human individuals. TCRdb's table, derived via immunoSEQ multiplex PCR, lists solely in-frame clones and lacks some. The sample carries 1 million to 1.3 million clones, 75% to 85% recorded once. The CDR3 loop spans 15 amino acids. In germline, CDR1 is LNHDA, CDR2 SQIVND (reference sequence). J lost 4 bases, V lost 3 bases, and 5 bases had no gene match. The sample consisted of memory CD4+ T cells from PBMCs. Regarding subset: CD45RA-negative fraction. The chain couples TRBV19 to TRBJ1-3; the match to TRBD1 covers 8 bases. The TCR was taken from a man between 18 and 29 years old in good health. Some clones in this sample may be carry-over from other donors' samples. The CDR3 spells CASSIQGAQGNTIYF. The CDR3 nucleotides read TGTGCCAGTAGTATCCAGGGGGCGCAAGGAAACACCATATATTTT.